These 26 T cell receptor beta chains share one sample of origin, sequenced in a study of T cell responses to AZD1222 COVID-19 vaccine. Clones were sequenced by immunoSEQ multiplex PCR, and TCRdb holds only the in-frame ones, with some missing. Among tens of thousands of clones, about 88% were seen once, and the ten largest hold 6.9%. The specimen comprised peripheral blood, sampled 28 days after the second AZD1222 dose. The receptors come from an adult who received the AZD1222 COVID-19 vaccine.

The CDR3 nucleotides are TGTGCCAGCAGCCTGGGGCGAGCGCTGTTTTTT. Encoded protein: CASSLGRALFF. V usage is TRBV6-5 and J usage is TRBJ2-2; tentatively, D is TRBD1 (5 bases). Germline V gene lookup returns CDR1 MNHEY and CDR2 SVGAGI. Trimming took off 6 bases at V and 13 bases at J, with 12 bases between the two ends. The CDR3 has 11 amino acids.

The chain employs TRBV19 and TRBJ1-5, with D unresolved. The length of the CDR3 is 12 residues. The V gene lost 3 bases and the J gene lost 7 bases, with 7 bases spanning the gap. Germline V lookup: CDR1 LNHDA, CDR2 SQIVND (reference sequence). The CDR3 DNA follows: TGTGCCAGTAGTATGGTCCAGCAGCCCCAGCATTTT. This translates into CASSMVQQPQHF.

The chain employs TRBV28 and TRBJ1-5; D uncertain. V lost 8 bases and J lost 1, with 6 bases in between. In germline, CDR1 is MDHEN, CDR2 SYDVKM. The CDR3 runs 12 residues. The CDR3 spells CASGLSNQPQHF. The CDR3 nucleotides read TGTGCCAGCGGATTGAGCAATCAGCCCCAGCATTTT.

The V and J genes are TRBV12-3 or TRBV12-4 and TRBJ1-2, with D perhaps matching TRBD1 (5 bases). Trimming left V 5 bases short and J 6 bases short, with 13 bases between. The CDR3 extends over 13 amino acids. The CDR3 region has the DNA TGTGCCAGCAGTCGTAGCAGACAGAATGGCTACACCTTC. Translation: CASSRSRQNGYTF.

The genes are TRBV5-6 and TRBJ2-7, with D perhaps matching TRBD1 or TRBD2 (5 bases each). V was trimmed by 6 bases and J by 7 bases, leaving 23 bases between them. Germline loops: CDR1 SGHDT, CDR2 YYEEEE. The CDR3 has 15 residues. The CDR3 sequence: CASTVGDGGLWEQYF. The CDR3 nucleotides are TGTGCCAGCACCGTCGGGGACGGCGGTTTGTGGGAGCAGTACTTC.

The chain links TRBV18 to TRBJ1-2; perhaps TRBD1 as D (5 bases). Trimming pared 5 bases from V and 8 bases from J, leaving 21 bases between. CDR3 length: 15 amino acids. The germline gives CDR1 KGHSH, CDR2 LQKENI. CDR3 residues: CASSNRDAGGAGYTF. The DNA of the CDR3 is TGTGCCAGCTCAAATCGGGACGCCGGCGGAGCCGGCTACACCTTC.

Written as DNA, the CDR3 is TGTGCCAGCAGTTACTCGCGACAGGGGGTATCAAAAGCTTTCTTT. Translating gives CASSYSRQGVSKAFF. The chain recombines TRBV6-5 with TRBJ1-1; TRBD1 matches 9 bases. V shed 0 bases, J shed 9 bases, and the junction held 8 bases outside the gene matches. The CDR3 totals 15 residues. Germline V gene data show CDR1 as MNHEY and CDR2 as SVGAGI.

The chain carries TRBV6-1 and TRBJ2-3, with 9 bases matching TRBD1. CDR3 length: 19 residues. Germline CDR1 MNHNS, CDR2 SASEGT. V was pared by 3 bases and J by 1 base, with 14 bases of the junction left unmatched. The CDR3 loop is CASSEGTGFSSRGTDTQYF. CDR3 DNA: TGTGCCAGCAGTGAGGGGACAGGGTTCTCGTCGCGTGGCACAGATACGCAGTATTTT.

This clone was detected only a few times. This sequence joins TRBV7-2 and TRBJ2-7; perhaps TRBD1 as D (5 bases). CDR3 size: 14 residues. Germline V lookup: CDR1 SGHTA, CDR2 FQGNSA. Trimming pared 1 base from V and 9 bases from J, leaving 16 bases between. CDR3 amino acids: CASSLEATVPRQYF. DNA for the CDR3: TGTGCCAGCAGCTTAGAAGCGACAGTACCCCGGCAGTACTTC.

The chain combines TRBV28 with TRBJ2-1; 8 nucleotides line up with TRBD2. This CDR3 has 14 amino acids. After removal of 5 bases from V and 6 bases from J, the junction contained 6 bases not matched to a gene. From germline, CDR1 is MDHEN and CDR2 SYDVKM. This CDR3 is CASSPGGARNEQFF. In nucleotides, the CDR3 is TGTGCCAGCAGTCCGGGGGGGGCCCGCAATGAGCAGTTCTTC.

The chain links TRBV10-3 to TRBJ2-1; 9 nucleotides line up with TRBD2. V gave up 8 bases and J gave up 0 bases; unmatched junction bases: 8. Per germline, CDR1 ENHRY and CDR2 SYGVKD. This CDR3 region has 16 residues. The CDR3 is CAIEGAGGDSYNEQFF. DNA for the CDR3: TGTGCCATCGAGGGAGCGGGAGGTGACTCCTACAATGAGCAGTTCTTC.

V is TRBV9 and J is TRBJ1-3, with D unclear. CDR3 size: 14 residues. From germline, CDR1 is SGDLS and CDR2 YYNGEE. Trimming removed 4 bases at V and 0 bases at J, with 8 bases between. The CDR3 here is CASSTASSGNTIYF. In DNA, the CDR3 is TGTGCCAGCAGCACAGCGAGCTCTGGAAACACCATATATTTT.

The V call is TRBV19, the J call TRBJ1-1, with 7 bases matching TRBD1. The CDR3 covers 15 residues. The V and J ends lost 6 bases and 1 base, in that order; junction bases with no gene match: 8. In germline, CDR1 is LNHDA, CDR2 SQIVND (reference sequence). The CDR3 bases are TGTGCCAGTAGGCCGGGACAGCCATCGAACACTGAAGCTTTCTTT. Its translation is CASRPGQPSNTEAFF.

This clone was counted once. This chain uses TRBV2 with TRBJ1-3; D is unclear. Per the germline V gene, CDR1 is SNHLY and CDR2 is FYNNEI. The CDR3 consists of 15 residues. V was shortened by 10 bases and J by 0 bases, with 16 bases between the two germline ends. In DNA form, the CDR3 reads TGTGCCATAGTTCCGGGCTCACTCTCTGGAAACACCATATATTTT. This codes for CAIVPGSLSGNTIYF. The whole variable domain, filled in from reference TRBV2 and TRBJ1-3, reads EPEVTQTPSHQVTQMGQEVILRCVPISNHLYFYWYRQILGQKVEFLVSFYNNEISEKSEIFDDQFSVERPDGSNFTLKIRSTKLEDSAMYFCAIVPGSLSGNTIYFGEGSWLTVV.

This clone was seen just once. CDR3 coding DNA: TGTGCCAGTTACAGGTTGGGCTACACCTTC. This sequence encodes CASYRLGYTF. This chain connects TRBV28 to TRBJ1-2; the D gene is possibly TRBD1 (5 bases). Germline lookup yields CDR1 MDHEN and CDR2 SYDVKM. V lost 9 bases to trimming and J lost 8 bases, with 10 bases between them. This CDR3 is 10 amino acids long.

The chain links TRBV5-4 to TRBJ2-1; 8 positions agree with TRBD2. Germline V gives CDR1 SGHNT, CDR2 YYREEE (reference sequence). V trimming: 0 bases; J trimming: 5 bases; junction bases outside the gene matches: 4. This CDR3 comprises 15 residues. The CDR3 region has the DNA TGTGCCAGCAGCTTGGGGGTCGGGAGGGACAATGAGCAGTTCTTC. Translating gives CASSLGVGRDNEQFF.

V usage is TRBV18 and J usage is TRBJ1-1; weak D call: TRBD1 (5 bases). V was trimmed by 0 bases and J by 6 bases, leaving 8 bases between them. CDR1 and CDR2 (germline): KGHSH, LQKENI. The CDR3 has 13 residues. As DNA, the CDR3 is TGTGCCAGCTCACCACCGATGACAGCTGAAGCTTTCTTT. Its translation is CASSPPMTAEAFF. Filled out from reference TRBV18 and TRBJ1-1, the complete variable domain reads NAGVMQNPRHLVRRRGQEARLRCSPMKGHSHVYWYRQLPEEGLKFMVYLQKENIIDESGMPKERFSAEFPKEGPSILRIQQVVRGDSAAYFCASSPPMTAEAFFGQGTRLTVV.

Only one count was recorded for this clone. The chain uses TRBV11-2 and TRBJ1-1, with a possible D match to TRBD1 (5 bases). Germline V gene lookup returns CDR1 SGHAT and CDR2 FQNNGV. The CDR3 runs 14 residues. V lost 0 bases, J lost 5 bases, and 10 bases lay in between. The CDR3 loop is CASSLDRVRTEAFF. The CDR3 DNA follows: TGTGCCAGCAGCTTAGACAGGGTGAGAACTGAAGCTTTCTTT.

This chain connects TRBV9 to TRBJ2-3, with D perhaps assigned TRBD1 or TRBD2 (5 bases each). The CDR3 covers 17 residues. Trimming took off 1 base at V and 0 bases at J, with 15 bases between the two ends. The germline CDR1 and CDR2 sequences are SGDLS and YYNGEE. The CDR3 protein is CASSVYGTPTSTDTQYF. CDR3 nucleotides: TGTGCCAGCAGCGTATATGGGACCCCCACTAGCACAGATACGCAGTATTTT.

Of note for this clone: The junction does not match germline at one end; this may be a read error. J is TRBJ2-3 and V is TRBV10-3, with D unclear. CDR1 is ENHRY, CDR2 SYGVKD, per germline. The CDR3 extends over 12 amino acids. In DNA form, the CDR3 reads TGTGCCATCGGTGACCAGGCAGATACGCAGTATTTT. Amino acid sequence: CAIGDQADTQYF.

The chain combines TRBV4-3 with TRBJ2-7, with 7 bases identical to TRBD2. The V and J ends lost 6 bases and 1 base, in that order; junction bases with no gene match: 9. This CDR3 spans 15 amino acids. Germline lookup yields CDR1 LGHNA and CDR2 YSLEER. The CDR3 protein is CASSFGLERSYEQYF. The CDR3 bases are TGCGCCAGCAGTTTTGGACTAGAGCGTTCCTACGAGCAGTACTTC.

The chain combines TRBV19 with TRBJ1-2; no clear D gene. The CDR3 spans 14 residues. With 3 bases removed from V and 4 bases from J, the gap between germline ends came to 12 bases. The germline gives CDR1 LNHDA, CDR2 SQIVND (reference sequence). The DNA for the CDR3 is TGTGCCAGTAGTATCTTGGCGGGGAGCTATGGCTACACCTTC. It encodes CASSILAGSYGYTF. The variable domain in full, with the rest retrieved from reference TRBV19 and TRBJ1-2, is DGGITQSPKYLFRKEGQNVTLSCEQNLNHDAMYWYRQDPGQGLRLIYYSQIVNDFQKGDIAEGYSVSREKKESFPLTVTSAQKNPTAFYLCASSILAGSYGYTFGSGTRLTVV.

CDR3 in amino acids: CASSPGGYGYTF. In DNA, the CDR3 is TGTGCCAGCAGCCCCGGGGGCTATGGCTACACCTTC. The rearrangement uses TRBV7-9 and TRBJ1-2; the D gene is possibly TRBD1 (5 bases). CDR3 length equals 12 residues. Per the germline V gene, CDR1 is SEHNR and CDR2 is FQNEAQ (reference sequence). V shed 5 bases and J shed 4 bases, with 8 bases lying between them.

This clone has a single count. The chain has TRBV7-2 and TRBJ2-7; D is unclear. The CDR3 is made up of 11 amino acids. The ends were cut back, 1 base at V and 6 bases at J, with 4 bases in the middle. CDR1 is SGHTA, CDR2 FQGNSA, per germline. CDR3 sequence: CASSLDLEQYF. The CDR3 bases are TGTGCCAGCAGCTTAGACCTCGAGCAGTACTTC.

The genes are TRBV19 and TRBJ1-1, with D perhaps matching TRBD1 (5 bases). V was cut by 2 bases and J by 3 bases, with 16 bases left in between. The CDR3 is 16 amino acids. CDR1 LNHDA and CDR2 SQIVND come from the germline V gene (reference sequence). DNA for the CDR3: TGTGCCAGTAGTATACCGGACCTCCGGGGGTACACTGAAGCTTTCTTT. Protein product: CASSIPDLRGYTEAFF.

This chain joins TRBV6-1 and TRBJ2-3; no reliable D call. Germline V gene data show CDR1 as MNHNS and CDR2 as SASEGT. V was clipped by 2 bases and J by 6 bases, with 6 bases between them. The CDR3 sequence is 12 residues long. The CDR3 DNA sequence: TGTGCCAGCAGTGAATTCTCCGATACGCAGTATTTT. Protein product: CASSEFSDTQYF.